This T cell receptor beta chain was identified during a study of T cell repertoires in cytomegalovirus infection. Study overall: It was recently identified HLA-C-restricted and well-studied HLA-B-restricted CMV epitopes that the study used. Carrying CMV and the relevant HLA type showed in public TCR beta signatures.

A word on this clonotype: No antigen is known for it.

V lost 0 bases to trimming and J lost 2 bases; unmatched junction nucleotides: 13. CDR1 is SQVTM and CDR2 is ANQGSEA in the germline V gene. The CDR3 runs to 18 residues. Using its own MiXCR run on the reads, TCRdb lists one record per CDR3 protein. The data hold about 920,000 distinct CDR3 sequences, with approximately 30% observed a single time. Findings of the study overall: Using cumulative public TCR beta family frequency, the authors identified those who carried CMV together with the relevant HLA. In two of eight donors, the top clonotype was HLA-C-restricted CMV-specific.

V usage is TRBV29-1 and J usage is TRBJ2-1; 7 bases line up with TRBD2. This specimen consisted of cultured CD8+ T cells from PBMCs, obtained from culture after CMV antigen stimulation. The TCR sequence derives from a human donor in good health (CMV status not recorded). Some clones in this sample may be carry-over from other donors' samples. In nucleotides, the CDR3 is TGCAGCGTTGAAGAGTATGGGGAGGGCAGGGTCGCCTACAATGAGCAGTTCTTC. This sequence encodes CSVEEYGEGRVAYNEQFF.